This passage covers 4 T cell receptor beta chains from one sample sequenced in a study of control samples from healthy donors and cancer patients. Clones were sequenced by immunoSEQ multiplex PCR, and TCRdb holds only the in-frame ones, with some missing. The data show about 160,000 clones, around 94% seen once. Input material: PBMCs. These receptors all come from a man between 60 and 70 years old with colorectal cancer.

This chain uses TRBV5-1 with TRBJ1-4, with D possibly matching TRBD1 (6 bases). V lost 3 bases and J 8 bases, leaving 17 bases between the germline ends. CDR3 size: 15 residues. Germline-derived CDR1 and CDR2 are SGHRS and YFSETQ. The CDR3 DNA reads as TGCGCCAGCAGCTCTTCCCAGGGGCCCCCCGAAAAACTGTTTTTT. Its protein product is CASSSSQGPPEKLFF. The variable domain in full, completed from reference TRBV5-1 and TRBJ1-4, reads KAGVTQTPRYLIKTRGQQVTLSCSPISGHRSVSWYQQTPGQGLQFLFEYFSETQRNKGNFPGRFSGRQFSNSRSEMNVSTLELGDSALYLCASSSSQGPPEKLFFGSGTQLSVL.

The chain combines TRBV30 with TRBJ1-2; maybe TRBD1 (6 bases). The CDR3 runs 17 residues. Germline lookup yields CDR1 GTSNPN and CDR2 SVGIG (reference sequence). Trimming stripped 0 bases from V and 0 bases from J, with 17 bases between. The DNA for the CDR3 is TGTGCCTGGAGTGTCAGGACAGCTTATCTTACTAACTATGGCTACACCTTC. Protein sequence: CAWSVRTAYLTNYGYTF.

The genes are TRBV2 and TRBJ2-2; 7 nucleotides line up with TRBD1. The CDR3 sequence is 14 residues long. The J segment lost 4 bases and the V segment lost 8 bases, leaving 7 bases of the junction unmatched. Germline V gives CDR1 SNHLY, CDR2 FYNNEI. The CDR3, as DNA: TGTGCCAGCGGGAGAGACAGGGTCACCGGGGAGCTGTTTTTT. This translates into CASGRDRVTGELFF.

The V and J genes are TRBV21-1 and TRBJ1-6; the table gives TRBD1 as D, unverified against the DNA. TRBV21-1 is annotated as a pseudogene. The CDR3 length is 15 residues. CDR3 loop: CASSKRQGPNSPLHF. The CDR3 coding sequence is TGTGCCAGCAGCAAGCGACAGGGCCCCAATTCACCCCTCCACTTT.